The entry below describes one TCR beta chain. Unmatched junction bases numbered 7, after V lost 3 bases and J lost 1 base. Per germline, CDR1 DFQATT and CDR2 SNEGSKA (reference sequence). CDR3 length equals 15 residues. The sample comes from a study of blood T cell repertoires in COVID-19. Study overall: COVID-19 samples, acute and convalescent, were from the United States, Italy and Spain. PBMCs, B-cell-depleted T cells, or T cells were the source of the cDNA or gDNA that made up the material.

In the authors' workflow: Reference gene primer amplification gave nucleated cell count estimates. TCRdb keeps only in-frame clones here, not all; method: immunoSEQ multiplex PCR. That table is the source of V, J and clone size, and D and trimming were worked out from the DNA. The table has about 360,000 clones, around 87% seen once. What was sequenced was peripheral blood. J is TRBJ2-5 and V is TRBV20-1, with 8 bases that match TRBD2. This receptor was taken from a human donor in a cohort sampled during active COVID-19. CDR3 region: CSASPGGALQETQYF. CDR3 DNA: TGCAGTGCTAGTCCCGGGGGGGCCCTCCAAGAGACCCAGTACTTC.